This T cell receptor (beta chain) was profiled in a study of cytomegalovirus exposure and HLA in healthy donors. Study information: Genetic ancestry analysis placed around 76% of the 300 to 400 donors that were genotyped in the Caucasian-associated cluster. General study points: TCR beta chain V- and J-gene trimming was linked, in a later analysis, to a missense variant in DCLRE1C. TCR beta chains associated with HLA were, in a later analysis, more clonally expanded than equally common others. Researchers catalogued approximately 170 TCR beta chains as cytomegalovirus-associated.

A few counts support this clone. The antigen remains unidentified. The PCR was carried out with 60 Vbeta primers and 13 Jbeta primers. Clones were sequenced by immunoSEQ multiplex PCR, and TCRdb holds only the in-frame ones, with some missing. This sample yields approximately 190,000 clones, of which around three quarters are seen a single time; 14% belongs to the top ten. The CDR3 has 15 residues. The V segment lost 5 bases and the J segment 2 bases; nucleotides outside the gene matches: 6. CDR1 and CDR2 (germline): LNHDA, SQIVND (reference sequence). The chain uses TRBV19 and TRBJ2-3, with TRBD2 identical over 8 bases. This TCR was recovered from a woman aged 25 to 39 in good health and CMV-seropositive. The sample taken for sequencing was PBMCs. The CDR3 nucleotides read TGTGCCAGTAGTTTACTAGCGGCAAACACAGATACGCAGTATTTT. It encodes CASSLLAANTDTQYF.